A selection of T cell receptor beta chains follows, all from one sample in a study of identical twins' blood T cells. MiXCR, run by TCRdb on the 5' RACE reads, gives a single entry per CDR3 protein. The profile shows hundreds of thousands of distinct CDR3 sequences, roughly 30% of them singletons. Material for sequencing was PBMCs. These receptors came from a woman aged 18-55 years in good health. CDR3s include the opening cysteine and the closing phenylalanine or tryptophan. D genes are given only for firm matches. Clone size is given for some rows only: seen once, a few or many times, or a class if the clone is expanded.

V	D	size	J	DNA	CDR3
TRBV9	TRBD2	-	TRBJ2-1	TGTGCCAGCAACGTAGTAGCGGGGGGGCACAATGAGCAGTTCTTC	CASNVVAGGHNEQFF
TRBV15	-	few	TRBJ1-1	TGTGCCACCAGCAGAGTACTTACGAACACTGAAGCTTTCTTT	CATSRVLTNTEAFF
TRBV29-1	TRBD1	few	TRBJ2-3	TGCAGCGCCGACAAGGGGGACAGGGTGGCAGATACGCAGTATTTT	CSADKGDRVADTQYF
TRBV7-8	TRBD1	many	TRBJ1-4	TGTGCCAGCAGCTCAGAGGGACAGGGTAACGAAAAACTGTTTTTT	CASSSEGQGNEKLFF
TRBV6-5	TRBD1	few	TRBJ2-7	TGTGACAGCAGCTCCGGGACAGGGGAGAGCCACGAGCAGTACTTC	CDSSSGTGESHEQYF
TRBV10-3	-	few	TRBJ2-3	TGTGCCATCGGTCAGGGGCTGGGGACCACAGATACGCAGTATTTT	CAIGQGLGTTDTQYF
TRBV12-5	TRBD1	-	TRBJ2-1	TGTGCTAGTGGCAAAAGACAGGGGGCAACCTACAATGAGCAGTTCTTC	CASGKRQGATYNEQFF
TRBV20-1	-	-	TRBJ2-1	TGCAGTGCTAGGCTAAGGCCCAATGAGCAGTTCTTC	CSARLRPNEQFF
TRBV12-5	TRBD2	-	TRBJ2-1	TGTGCTAGTGTACCTAGTCTGGGACTAGCGGGAAATGAGCAGTTCTTC	CASVPSLGLAGNEQFF
TRBV3-1	-	few	TRBJ1-2	TGTGCCAGCAGCCGGGTAGGGGCTAACTATGGCTACACCTTC	CASSRVGANYGYTF
TRBV12-3/TRBV12-4	-	-	TRBJ1-3	TGTGCCAGCCGAGACGCGGGCCCTGGAAACACCATATATTTT	CASRDAGPGNTIYF
TRBV20-1	-	-	TRBJ2-7	TGCAGGGTTAAAAGAGGGGCCTACGAGCAGTACTTC	CRVKRGAYEQYF
TRBV6-1	-	-	TRBJ2-3	TGTGCCAGCAGAACGGGGCATAGCACAGATACGCAGTATTTT	CASRTGHSTDTQYF
TRBV5-1	-	-	TRBJ1-1	TGCGCCAGCAGCATAGGGACAAGAAGGACTGAAGCTTTCTTT	CASSIGTRRTEAFF
TRBV6-1	-	few	TRBJ1-6	TGTGCCAGCAGTGACGAGGGGACCTATAATTCACCCCTCCACTTT	CASSDEGTYNSPLHF
TRBV28	-	-	TRBJ1-6	TGTGCCAGCAGTCCCTCGACAGTGTTCTCCTATAATTCACCCCTCCACTTT	CASSPSTVFSYNSPLHF
TRBV5-1	-	-	TRBJ2-7	TGCGCCAGCTCAACCCGGGGCGGTGCGGTGGAGTACTTC	CASSTRGGAVEYF
TRBV29-1	TRBD2	few	TRBJ2-1	TGCAGCGTTGAGGGACTAGCGGGAATACCTTACAATGAGCAGTTCTTC	CSVEGLAGIPYNEQFF
TRBV19	-	-	TRBJ1-2	TGTACCAGTAAGACGGGTATTGGAGGCTACACCTTC	CTSKTGIGGYTF
TRBV12-3/TRBV12-4	-	-	TRBJ1-5	TGTGCCGGCAGTTTAAGGTCCCGGCGGAGCAATCAGCCCCAGCATTTT	CAGSLRSRRSNQPQHF
TRBV27	TRBD1	-	TRBJ1-2	TGTGCCAGCAGTGGTAGCAGGGGGGTCTATGGCTACACCTTC	CASSGSRGVYGYTF
TRBV5-6	TRBD2	few	TRBJ2-1	TGTGCCAGCAGCACGGGACTAGCTAACGATGAGCAGTTCTTC	CASSTGLANDEQFF
TRBV5-1	-	few	TRBJ1-3	TGCGCCAGCAGCTGGGGGACCGGTGGAAACACCATATATTTT	CASSWGTGGNTIYF
TRBV2	-	many	TRBJ2-7	TGTGCCAGCAGTGTTGTAGTTTCCTACGAGCAGTACTTC	CASSVVVSYEQYF
TRBV5-4	-	-	TRBJ2-5	TGTGCCAGCAGCCTCCGGACAGAACAAGGGACCCAGTACTTC	CASSLRTEQGTQYF
TRBV7-8	-	-	TRBJ1-4	TGTGCCAGCAGCTTAATCGGGAGTCATGAAAAACTGTTTTTT	CASSLIGSHEKLFF
TRBV18	-	-	TRBJ1-3	TGTGCCAGCTCACCACCCTCCAGGGCTGGAAACACCATATATTTT	CASSPPSRAGNTIYF
TRBV5-1	-	few	TRBJ2-5	TGCGCCAGCAGCTTATTAACTAGTCCCCCAGAGACCCAGTACTTC	CASSLLTSPPETQYF
TRBV6-5	-	-	TRBJ1-1	TGTGCCAGCGGTCCCCCACAGAGGGACACTGAAGCTTTCTTT	CASGPPQRDTEAFF
TRBV20-1	-	few	TRBJ1-4	TGCAGTGCTAGAAAGGGGGGCGCGGGGGAAAAACTGTTTTTT	CSARKGGAGEKLFF
TRBV27	-	few	TRBJ2-1	TGTGCCAGCACGTCAACCGCGACAGGCGGCGGTGAGCAGTTCTTC	CASTSTATGGGEQFF
TRBV20-1	-	few	TRBJ1-4	TGCAGTGCTAGAGATGGGAGGGACCAAAAACTGTTTTTT	CSARDGRDQKLFF
TRBV7-9	-	-	TRBJ2-1	TGTGCCAGCAGCCCATTGAAGGGGCGCAATGAGCAGTTCTTC	CASSPLKGRNEQFF
TRBV2	-	many	TRBJ1-1	TGTGCCAGCACCGTACGACTGCCCACTGAAGCTTTCTTT	CASTVRLPTEAFF
TRBV6-1	TRBD1	-	TRBJ1-2	TGTGCCAGTCTTGAACCGGGACAGGGGGCAAGTGGCTACACCTTC	CASLEPGQGASGYTF
TRBV5-1	-	few	TRBJ1-5	TGCGCCAGCAGCTTGTACGGTGAGGGTCAGCCCCAGCATTTT	CASSLYGEGQPQHF
TRBV3-1	-	-	TRBJ1-1	TGTGCCAGCAGCCAAGTCATCAGGGAGAACACTGAAGCTTTCTTT	CASSQVIRENTEAFF
TRBV19	-	-	TRBJ2-3	TGTGCCAGTAGTATAGACTCCGTCGGGGATCCGGGACTGTTCCCTAGCACAGATACGCAGTATTTT	CASSIDSVGDPGLFPSTDTQYF
TRBV28	-	-	TRBJ1-1	TGTGCCAGCAGCCCCATGGCCTGGCAAAGTTTTGAAGCTTTCTTT	CASSPMAWQSFEAFF
TRBV2	-	many	TRBJ2-2	TGTGCCAGCACCCTGAATCTACTAAACACCGGGGAGCTGTTTTTT	CASTLNLLNTGELFF
TRBV6-2/TRBV6-3	TRBD1	few	TRBJ1-1	TGTGCCAGCAGTTACACGGGACAGACTGAAGCTTTCTTT	CASSYTGQTEAFF
TRBV27	-	-	TRBJ2-7	TGTGCCAGCAGCCTGCGCCAGGGGTTTTACGAGCAGTACTTC	CASSLRQGFYEQYF
TRBV9	TRBD2	-	TRBJ2-2	TGTGCCAGCAGCGTAGCCTTGCGGGGGACCGGGGAGCTGTTTTTT	CASSVALRGTGELFF
TRBV20-1	-	few	TRBJ1-2	TGCAGTGCCCCATCGGATAACTATGGCTACACCTTC	CSAPSDNYGYTF
TRBV20-1	-	few	TRBJ1-4	TGCAGTGCCCTGCTGACAGGACTCAATGAAAAACTGTTTTTT	CSALLTGLNEKLFF